This entry lists 19 T cell receptor beta chains sequenced from one sample in a study of blood T cell repertoires in COVID-19 (dated by TCRdb to the early 2020s). The library was prepared using the immunoSEQ multiplex PCR assay. Entries here come from immuneACCESS through TCRdb and include only in-frame sequences with V and J called. Some clones fail to appear in such tables; in the studies checked, an unresolved V gene covers under half of the shortfall, and the cause of the remainder is unknown. This sample lists tens of thousands of clones; about 88% were detected once. The ten largest clones take up around 3.1% of the sample. Sequencing was performed on PBMCs or T cells enriched from blood (not recorded which). All receptors derive from a woman between 45 and 60 years old who had recovered from COVID-19.

The chain links TRBV27 to TRBJ2-4, with 8 bases that match TRBD2. Germline CDR1 MNHEY, CDR2 SMNVEV (reference sequence). This CDR3 has 16 amino acids. The ends lost 5 bases at V and 9 bases at J; junction bases unmatched: 15. The CDR3, as DNA: TGTGCCAGCAGTGTCAGGGGCGGGAGGTCTCTTGTCATTCAGTACTTC. Translation: CASSVRGGRSLVIQYF.

The J gene is TRBJ2-2, the V gene TRBV4-3; 8 bases agree with TRBD2. Losses at the gene ends were 4 bases for V and 5 bases for J; bases not matched to a gene: 9. This CDR3 comprises 16 residues. CDR1 LGHNA and CDR2 YSLEER come from the germline V gene. The chain's CDR3 is CASSRIGTSPTGELFF. The CDR3 DNA is TGCGCCAGCAGCCGAATAGGGACTAGTCCGACCGGGGAGCTGTTTTTT.

This sequence joins TRBV15 and TRBJ2-1; 11 bases line up with TRBD2. V lost 4 bases and J lost 7; bases outside the gene matches: 6. CDR1 LNHNV and CDR2 YYDKDF come from the germline V gene (reference sequence). The CDR3 has 15 amino acids. The CDR3 here is CATSKGTSGDNEQFF. The CDR3 coding sequence is TGTGCCACCAGCAAAGGGACTAGCGGCGATAATGAGCAGTTCTTC.

This chain links TRBV28 with TRBJ1-4, with 10 nucleotides matching TRBD1. CDR3 length: 17 amino acids. V shed 4 bases and J 8 bases; nucleotides not matched to a gene: 13. CDR1 is MDHEN, CDR2 SYDVKM, per germline. In DNA, the CDR3 is TGTGCCAGCAGTTCCTCAGGACAGGGGGTTGAGGGAGAAAAACTGTTTTTT. Amino acids: CASSSSGQGVEGEKLFF.

The rearrangement uses TRBV4-1 and TRBJ1-5, with a possible D match to TRBD1 (5 bases). The CDR3 has 19 amino acids. The germline gives CDR1 MGHRA, CDR2 YSYEKL. The V and J ends lost 5 bases and 3 bases respectively, with 26 bases between them. CDR3 nucleotides: TGCGCCAGCAGCACACCCTATCAGGTGTCAGGGAAACTCAATCAGCCCCAGCATTTT. Translation: CASSTPYQVSGKLNQPQHF.

This chain joins TRBV28 and TRBJ2-6, with TRBD1 matching 7 bases. Unmatched junction bases numbered 15, after V lost 5 bases and J lost 2 bases. The CDR3 totals 19 residues. CDR1 is MDHEN, CDR2 SYDVKM, per germline. The CDR3 loop reads CASSRAGFRGRPGANVLTF. DNA of the CDR3: TGTGCCAGCAGTCGGGCCGGATTTAGGGGGCGGCCTGGGGCCAACGTCCTGACTTTC.

The rearrangement uses TRBV5-4 and TRBJ1-2; D is ambiguous. The CDR3 consists of 12 residues. Trimming left V 3 bases short and J 8 bases short, with 11 bases between. Germline loops: CDR1 SGHNT, CDR2 YYREEE (reference sequence). In DNA, the CDR3 is TGTGCCAGCAGCTCCACATTTGGCGGCTACACCTTC. Protein sequence: CASSSTFGGYTF.

The chain is built from TRBV7-9 and TRBJ2-6; D remains unclear. V dropped 3 bases and J dropped 0 bases, with 3 bases sitting between them. From germline, CDR1 is SEHNR and CDR2 FQNEAQ (reference sequence). This CDR3 is 14 amino acids long. DNA of the CDR3: TGTGCCAGCAGCTTTCTCTCTGGGGCCAACGTCCTGACTTTC. Translating it yields CASSFLSGANVLTF.

This chain connects TRBV19 to TRBJ2-5; 8 bases map to TRBD2. CDR1 and CDR2 (germline): LNHDA, SQIVND (reference sequence). CDR3 length: 19 residues. Germline trimming cut 5 bases from V and 2 bases from J; bases unmatched to any gene: 19. Here the CDR3 reads CASSPQSLPHRGGQETQYF. DNA of the CDR3: TGTGCCAGTAGTCCTCAATCGCTCCCCCATCGCGGGGGGCAAGAGACCCAGTACTTC.

V gene TRBV18 combines with J gene TRBJ2-1; 8 positions match TRBD1. The CDR3 runs to 15 residues. The V gene end was trimmed by 3 bases and the J gene end by 4 bases; junction bases not matched to a gene: 5. The germline V gene has CDR1 KGHSH and CDR2 LQKENI. The CDR3 bases are TGTGCCAGCTCACCCCCCGGACAGGGTTACAATGAGCAGTTCTTC. It specifies CASSPPGQGYNEQFF.

This chain uses TRBV6-2 or TRBV6-3 with TRBJ2-7; 8 nucleotides align to TRBD2. Germline-derived CDR1 and CDR2 are MNHEY and SVGEGT. The CDR3 loop spans 15 amino acids. The ends lost 2 bases at V and 7 bases at J; junction bases unmatched: 10. CDR3: CASSYAGGGSREQYF. The CDR3 coding sequence is TGTGCCAGCAGTTACGCGGGAGGCGGTTCGAGGGAGCAGTACTTC.

Notes on this clone: This CDR3 is also generated by other DNA sequences in the sample. The gene calls are TRBV30 and TRBJ1-6; tentative D call: TRBD1 (5 bases). Trimming pared 0 bases from V and 0 bases from J, leaving 9 bases between. Germline CDR1 is GTSNPN and CDR2 is SVGIG (reference sequence). The CDR3 runs 16 residues. CDR3 sequence reads: CAWSVRGGSYNSPLHF. The CDR3 nucleotides are TGTGCCTGGAGTGTACGGGGGGGCTCCTATAATTCACCCCTCCACTTT.

This CDR3 is CASSQGALTGGRGDTQYF. CDR3 sequence (DNA): TGTGCCAGCAGCCAAGGCGCCTTAACGGGAGGGCGTGGAGATACGCAGTATTTT. The rearrangement uses TRBV3-1 (or the pseudogene TRBV3-2) and TRBJ2-3; TRBD2 agrees at 8 bases. V lost 1 base, J lost 5 bases, and 14 bases stayed unmatched. The CDR3 sequence is 18 residues long. Germline V gene lookup returns CDR1 LGHDT and CDR2 YNNKEL (reference sequence).

The genes are TRBV12-3 or TRBV12-4 and TRBJ2-1; 7 nucleotides agree with TRBD2. V dropped 5 bases and J dropped 8; count of bases not matched to a gene: 3. The CDR3 has 12 residues. The CDR3 spells CASSVSGDEQFF. CDR3 in DNA: TGTGCCAGCAGTGTCAGCGGGGATGAGCAGTTCTTC.

This clone was counted only a few times. The chain employs TRBV6-4 and TRBJ2-2; no reliable D call. Deletions cut 0 bases from V and 1 base from J, with 6 bases between. The CDR3 is made up of 15 amino acids. In germline, CDR1 is MRHNA, CDR2 SNTAGT. Here the CDR3 DNA reads TGTGCCAGCAGTGACTCGAGTCAGAACACCGGGGAGCTGTTTTTT. This sequence encodes CASSDSSQNTGELFF.

The chain combines TRBV6-5 with TRBJ2-5; TRBD2 agrees at 12 bases. CDR1 MNHEY and CDR2 SVGAGI come from the germline V gene. Trimming took 5 bases from V and 4 from J; bases not matched to a gene: 5. This CDR3 spans 15 amino acids. As DNA, the CDR3 is TGTGCCAGCAGTCCTAGCGGGGGGGGTGGAGAGACCCAGTACTTC. Its protein is CASSPSGGGGETQYF.

The chain uses TRBV12-3 or TRBV12-4 and TRBJ2-1; D gene uncertain. The CDR3 has 13 residues. Trimming removed 8 bases at V and 12 bases at J, with 20 bases between. CDR3 protein: CASSRPDAIAQFF. The CDR3, as DNA: TGTGCCAGCTCCCGGCCCGATGCTATAGCGCAGTTCTTC.

The rearrangement links TRBV7-2 to TRBJ1-5; 7 positions agree with TRBD1. Germline CDR1 and CDR2: SGHTA and FQGNSA. The V and J ends lost 1 base and 11 bases, in that order; junction bases with no gene match: 8. The length of the CDR3 is 14 residues. The CDR3 nucleotides read TGTGCCAGCAGCTTAGACAGGGGAGTGGGGGCCCAGCATTTT. Encoded protein: CASSLDRGVGAQHF. The full variable domain, completed using reference TRBV7-2 and TRBJ1-5, is GAGVSQSPSNKVTEKGKDVELRCDPISGHTALYWYRQSLGQGLEFLIYFQGNSAPDKSGLPSDRFSAERTGGSVSTLTIQRTQQEDSAVYLCASSLDRGVGAQHFGDGTRLSIL.

The chain recombines TRBV7-2 with TRBJ2-1, with TRBD2 identical over 9 bases. The CDR3 is 14 residues long. Germline lookup yields CDR1 SGHTA and CDR2 FQGNSA. The ends lost 1 base at V and 10 bases at J; junction bases unmatched: 5. The CDR3 here is CASSLGVAGVEQFF. CDR3 in DNA: TGTGCCAGCAGCTTAGGGGTAGCGGGAGTCGAGCAGTTCTTC. Full variable domain (outside the CDR3, taken from reference TRBV7-2 and TRBJ2-1): GAGVSQSPSNKVTEKGKDVELRCDPISGHTALYWYRQSLGQGLEFLIYFQGNSAPDKSGLPSDRFSAERTGGSVSTLTIQRTQQEDSAVYLCASSLGVAGVEQFFGPGTRLTVL.